Below, 14 T cell receptor beta chains from the same sample are listed, as sequenced in a study of blood T cell repertoires in COVID-19. Profiled with immunoSEQ multiplex PCR; TCRdb holds only in-frame clones, not every one. Here the sample spans around 120,000 clones, under 80% being singletons. Sequencing was carried out using peripheral blood. Source of these receptors: a man between 70 and 80 years old with acute or convalescent COVID-19.

The chain couples TRBV12-2 to TRBJ1-5; the table's TRBD1 call for D was not verified on the DNA. TRBV12-2 is a listed pseudogene. The CDR3 is made up of 18 amino acids. The DNA of the CDR3 is TGTGCAAGTCGCTTAGCCCATACACAGGGGGCAGGCAATCAGCCCCAGCATTTT. It yields the protein CASRLAHTQGAGNQPQHF.

The chain couples TRBV7-3 to TRBJ1-2; maybe TRBD1 (6 bases). Trimming pared 3 bases from V and 2 bases from J, leaving 7 bases between. The CDR3 contains 13 residues. Germline V gene data show CDR1 as SGHTA and CDR2 as FQGTGA. CDR3: CASSFDRNYGYTF. For the CDR3, the DNA is TGTGCCAGCAGCTTCGACAGGAACTATGGCTACACCTTC.

Only a few counts were recorded for this clone. The V and J genes are TRBV3-1 (or the pseudogene TRBV3-2) and TRBJ1-2; D might be TRBD1 (5 bases). Trimming shortened V by 7 bases and J by 6 bases, and 21 bases separated the two germline ends. The CDR3 is 15 amino acids. Germline V gene sequence: CDR1 LGHDT, CDR2 YNNKEL (reference sequence). The CDR3 nucleotides are TGTGCCAGCACCCCTCGTAGGGGAGGACTACATGGCTACACCTTC. This encodes CASTPRRGGLHGYTF.

This rearrangement joins TRBV11-3 to TRBJ2-5; a possible D gene is TRBD2 (6 bases). Germline assignment: CDR1 SGHNT and CDR2 YENEEA. This CDR3 spans 16 amino acids. Trimming shortened V by 1 base and J by 0 bases, and 12 bases separated the two germline ends. The CDR3 coding sequence is TGTGCCAGCAGCTTAGTGGGCGGGGAGTACCAAGAGACCCAGTACTTC. Translated, it gives CASSLVGGEYQETQYF.

The chain recombines TRBV9 with TRBJ2-1; TRBD2 is a possible D gene (7 bases). V lost 0 bases to trimming and J lost 3 bases, with 16 bases between them. Germline CDR1 reads SGDLS; CDR2 reads YYNGEE. The CDR3 covers 17 residues. CDR3 bases: TGTGCCAGCAGCGTAGAAGGTGGCGGGGGCCTCTACAATGAGCAGTTCTTC. Translated, it gives CASSVEGGGGLYNEQFF.

The V and J genes are TRBV19 and TRBJ2-1, with D possibly TRBD2 on 6 matching bases. CDR3 length equals 16 residues. The germline V gene has CDR1 LNHDA and CDR2 SQIVND (reference sequence). V lost 1 base and J lost 8, with 18 bases in between. DNA of the CDR3: TGTGCCAGTAGTATAGTAAGGGGACTCGGGATCGATGAGCAGTTCTTC. Residues: CASSIVRGLGIDEQFF.

The rearrangement uses TRBV7-3 and TRBJ2-1; TRBD1 matches at 7 bases. The germline V gene encodes CDR1 SGHTA and CDR2 FQGTGA. The CDR3 extends over 14 amino acids. The ends lost 7 bases at V and 7 bases at J; junction bases unmatched: 10. CDR3 amino acids: CASKQQGIANEQFF. The CDR3 bases are TGTGCCAGCAAACAACAGGGGATTGCTAATGAGCAGTTCTTC.

This chain uses TRBV11-3 with TRBJ2-2; the D is unclear. Germline V CDR1 and CDR2: SGHNT, YENEEA. The CDR3 is 13 residues long. Trimming shortened V by 3 bases and J by 1 base, and 3 bases separated the two germline ends. In DNA form, the CDR3 reads TGTGCCAGCAGCTTTCTGAACACCGGGGAGCTGTTTTTT. It yields the protein CASSFLNTGELFF.

The rearrangement joins TRBV7-2 to TRBJ1-3; D uncertain. This CDR3 is built from 14 residues. V lost 1 base and J lost 4, with 8 bases in between. Germline V gene sequence: CDR1 SGHTA, CDR2 FQGNSA. CDR3 protein: CASSLGSVGNTIYF. In DNA, the CDR3 is TGTGCCAGCAGCTTAGGGTCGGTCGGAAACACCATATATTTT. The entire variable domain, with the rest obtained from reference TRBV7-2 and TRBJ1-3, is as follows: GAGVSQSPSNKVTEKGKDVELRCDPISGHTALYWYRQSLGQGLEFLIYFQGNSAPDKSGLPSDRFSAERTGGSVSTLTIQRTQQEDSAVYLCASSLGSVGNTIYFGEGSWLTVV.

This sequence joins TRBV15 and TRBJ1-4; TRBD1 is a possible D gene (6 bases). The CDR3 loop spans 15 amino acids. The germline V gene encodes CDR1 LNHNV and CDR2 YYDKDF (reference sequence). V was clipped by 1 base and J by 8 bases, with 14 bases between them. The CDR3 protein is CATSRAQGIVEKLFF. The DNA for the CDR3 is TGTGCCACCAGCAGAGCACAGGGAATTGTAGAAAAACTGTTTTTT.

Written as DNA, the CDR3 is TGCGCCAGCAGCTTGACACAGGGTAAGAGCAATGAGCAGTTCTTC. It encodes CASSLTQGKSNEQFF. The chain joins TRBV5-1 to TRBJ2-1; possible D gene TRBD1, 6 bases. In germline, CDR1 is SGHRS, CDR2 YFSETQ. The germline V and J ends were trimmed by 1 base and 6 bases, with 14 bases remaining between them. The length of the CDR3 is 15 residues.

V usage is TRBV5-1 and J usage is TRBJ2-7; TRBD2 is a possible D gene (6 bases). The germline gives CDR1 SGHRS, CDR2 YFSETQ. CDR3 length: 12 residues. The V and J ends lost 3 bases and 6 bases respectively, with 10 bases between them. CDR3 loop: CASSYAGSEQYF. CDR3 in DNA: TGCGCCAGCAGCTATGCGGGGTCCGAGCAGTACTTC.

The chain couples TRBV5-1 to TRBJ2-5; a possible D gene is TRBD2 (7 bases). This CDR3 contains 15 residues. Deletions cut 2 bases from V and 5 bases from J, with 16 bases between. Germline V gene lookup returns CDR1 SGHRS and CDR2 YFSETQ. CDR3 in DNA: TGCGCCAGCAGCTTACAGGGAGGGAGTGGGGAGACCCAGTACTTC. This encodes CASSLQGGSGETQYF.

The count of this clone is one. The chain carries TRBV27 and TRBJ2-7; D perhaps matches TRBD1 (5 bases). Trimming removed 4 bases from V and 2 bases from J, with 12 bases in between. The germline V gene has CDR1 MNHEY and CDR2 SMNVEV (reference sequence). This CDR3 is built from 14 residues. CDR3 loop: CASSSGHSTYEQYF. In nucleotides, the CDR3 is TGTGCCAGCAGTTCCGGACATTCTACCTACGAGCAGTACTTC.